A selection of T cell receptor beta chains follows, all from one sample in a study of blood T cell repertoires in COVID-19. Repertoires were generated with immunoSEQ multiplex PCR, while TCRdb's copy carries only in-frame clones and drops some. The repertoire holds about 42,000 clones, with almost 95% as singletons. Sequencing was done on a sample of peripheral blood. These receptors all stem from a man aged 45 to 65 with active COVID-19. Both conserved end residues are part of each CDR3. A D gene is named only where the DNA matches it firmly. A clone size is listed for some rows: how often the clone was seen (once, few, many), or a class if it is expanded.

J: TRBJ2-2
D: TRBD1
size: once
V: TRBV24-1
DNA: TGTGCCACCAGTGATTCCGGACAGGGGAACACCGGGGAGCTGTTTTTT
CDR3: CATSDSGQGNTGELFF

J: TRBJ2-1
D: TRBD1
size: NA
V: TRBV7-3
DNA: TGTGCCAGCAGCTTCTCCGGGACAGGGATTAACAATGAGCAGTTCTTC
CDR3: CASSFSGTGINNEQFF

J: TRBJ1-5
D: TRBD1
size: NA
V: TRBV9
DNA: TGTGCCAGCAGCCCCGGACAGGCCGGTCAGCCCCAGCATTTT
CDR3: CASSPGQAGQPQHF

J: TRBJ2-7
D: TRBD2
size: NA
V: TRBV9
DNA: TGTGCCAGCAGCAGGGCTAGCGGGACCTACGAGCAGTACTTC
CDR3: CASSRASGTYEQYF

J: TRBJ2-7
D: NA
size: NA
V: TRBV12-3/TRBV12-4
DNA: TGTGCCAGCAGTTTACCGGGAGCACACGAGCAGTACTTC
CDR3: CASSLPGAHEQYF

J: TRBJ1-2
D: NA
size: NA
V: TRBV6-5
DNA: TGTGCCAGCAGATCTACAGGGTCAAATGGCTACACCTTC
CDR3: CASRSTGSNGYTF

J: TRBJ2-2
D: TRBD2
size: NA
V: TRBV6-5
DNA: TGTGCCAGCATACGGACTAGCGGGAATGCCGGGGAGCTGTTTTTT
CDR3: CASIRTSGNAGELFF

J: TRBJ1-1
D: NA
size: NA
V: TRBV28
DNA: TGTGCCAGCAGTGGGCGCGGGTACACTGAAGCTTTCTTT
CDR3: CASSGRGYTEAFF

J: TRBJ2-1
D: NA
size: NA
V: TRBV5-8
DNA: TGTGCCAGCAGCTTGGACGGGGGACGGACCACCTCCTACAATGAGCAGTTCTTC
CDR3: CASSLDGGRTTSYNEQFF

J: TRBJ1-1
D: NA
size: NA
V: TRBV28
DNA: TGTGCCAGCAGATCACCCGGGACACCCATGAACACTGAAGCTTTCTTT
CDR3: CASRSPGTPMNTEAFF

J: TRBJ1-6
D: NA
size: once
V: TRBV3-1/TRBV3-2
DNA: TGTGCCAGCAGAGGGGCGCAGAATTCACCCCTCCACTTT
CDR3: CASRGAQNSPLHF

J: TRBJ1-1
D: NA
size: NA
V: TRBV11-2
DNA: TGTGCCAGCAGCTTAGATGCAGGGGCGGGCACTGAAGCTTTCTTT
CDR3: CASSLDAGAGTEAFF

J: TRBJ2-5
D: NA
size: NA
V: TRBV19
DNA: TGTGCCAGTAGTAAAACTAGTGCCGGAGAGACCCAGTACTTC
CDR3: CASSKTSAGETQYF

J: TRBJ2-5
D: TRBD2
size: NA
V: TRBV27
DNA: TGTGCCAGCAAACTAGCGGGACCCCAAGAGACCCAGTACTTC
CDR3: CASKLAGPQETQYF

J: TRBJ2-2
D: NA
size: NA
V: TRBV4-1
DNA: TGCGCCAGCAGCTTTCGGACAGAGCCTACCCGGGAGCTGTTTTTT
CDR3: CASSFRTEPTRELFF

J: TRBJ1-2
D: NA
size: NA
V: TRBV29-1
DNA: TGCAGCGTTGAAGACCCGGGGGGCAGAAGTGGCAGGGAGTATGGCTACACCTTC
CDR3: CSVEDPGGRSGREYGYTF

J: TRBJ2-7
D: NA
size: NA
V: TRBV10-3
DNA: TGTGCCACCCAAGGGGTCTACGAGCAGTACTTC
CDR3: CATQGVYEQYF

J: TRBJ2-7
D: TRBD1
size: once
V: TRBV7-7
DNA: TGTGCCAGCAGCTTAGAGCAGGGGGCCGAGCAGTACTTC
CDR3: CASSLEQGAEQYF

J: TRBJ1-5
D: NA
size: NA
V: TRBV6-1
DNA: TGTGCCAGCAGTGAAGCGCCAGGGGTCAATCAGCCCCAGCATTTT
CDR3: CASSEAPGVNQPQHF

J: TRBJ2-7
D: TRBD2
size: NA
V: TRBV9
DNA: TGTGCCAGCAGCGTAGCAACTAGCGGGAGCTACGAGCAGTACTTC
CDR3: CASSVATSGSYEQYF

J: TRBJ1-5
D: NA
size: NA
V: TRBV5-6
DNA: TGTGCCAGCAGCTTGGGCAGGGATCAGCCCCAGCATTTT
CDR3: CASSLGRDQPQHF

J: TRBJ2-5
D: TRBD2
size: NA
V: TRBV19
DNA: TGTGCCAGAGGCCTCATAGGGACTAGCGGGCCTCTTCAAGAGACCCAGTACTTC
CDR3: CARGLIGTSGPLQETQYF

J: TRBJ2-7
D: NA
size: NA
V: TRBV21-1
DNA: TGTGCCAGCAGCAACGGGGGTAAGGACGAGCAGTACTTC
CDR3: CASSNGGKDEQYF

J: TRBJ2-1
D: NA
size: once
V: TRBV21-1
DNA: TGTGCCAGCAGCAATCAACAGGTAGGACTAGCGGGACGAGGCGATAACAATGAGCAGTTCTTC
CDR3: CASSNQQVGLAGRGDNNEQFF

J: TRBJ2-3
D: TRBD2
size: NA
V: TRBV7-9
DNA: TGTGCCAGCAGCCCAGGACTAGCGGGAGGGAGCACAGATACGCAGTATTTT
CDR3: CASSPGLAGGSTDTQYF

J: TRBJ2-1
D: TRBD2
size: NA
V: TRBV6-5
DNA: TGTGCCAGCAGAGATCTAGCGGGCCGGGCGAATGAGCAGTTCTTC
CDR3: CASRDLAGRANEQFF

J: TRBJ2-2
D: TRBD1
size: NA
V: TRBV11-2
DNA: TGTGCCAGTAGACAGGGGTTAGACACCGGGGAGCTGTTTTTT
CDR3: CASRQGLDTGELFF

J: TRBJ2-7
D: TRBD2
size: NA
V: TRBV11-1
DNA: TGTGCCAGCAGCTCCGAAGCGGGAGGACCCTACGAGCAGTACTTC
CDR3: CASSSEAGGPYEQYF

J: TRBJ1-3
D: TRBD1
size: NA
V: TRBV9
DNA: TGTGCCAGCAGCGCCAACAGGGGCAATTTAGCGGGAAACACCATATATTTT
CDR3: CASSANRGNLAGNTIYF